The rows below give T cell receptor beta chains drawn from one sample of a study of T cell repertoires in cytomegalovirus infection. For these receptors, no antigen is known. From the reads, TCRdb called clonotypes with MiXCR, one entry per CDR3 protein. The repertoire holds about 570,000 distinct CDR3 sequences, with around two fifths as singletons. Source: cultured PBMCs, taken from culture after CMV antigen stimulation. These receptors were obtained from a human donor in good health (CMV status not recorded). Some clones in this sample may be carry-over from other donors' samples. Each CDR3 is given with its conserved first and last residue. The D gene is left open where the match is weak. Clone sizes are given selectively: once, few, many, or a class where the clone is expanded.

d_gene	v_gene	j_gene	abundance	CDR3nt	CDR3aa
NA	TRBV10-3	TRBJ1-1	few	TGTGCCACTTGGACACCGTATGAAGCTTTCTTT	CATWTPYEAFF
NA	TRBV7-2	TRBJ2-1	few	TGTGCCAGCATGACGCTGGAGATTAGCTCCTACAATGAGCAGTTCTTC	CASMTLEISSYNEQFF
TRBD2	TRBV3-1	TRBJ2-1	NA	TGTGCCAGCAGCCAAGCGGGAGGAGCTGAGCAGTTCTTC	CASSQAGGAEQFF
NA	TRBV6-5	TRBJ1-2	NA	TGTGCCAGCAGTTACGGCAGGGTTCCTCGTCTTGGCTACACCTTC	CASSYGRVPRLGYTF
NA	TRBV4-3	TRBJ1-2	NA	TGCGCCAGCAGCCAAGTCCGGGGGATCTACTATGGCTACACCTTC	CASSQVRGIYYGYTF
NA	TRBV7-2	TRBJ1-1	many	TGTGCCAGCAGCGTCAGACAGAACACTGAAGCTTTCTTT	CASSVRQNTEAFF
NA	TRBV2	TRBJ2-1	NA	TGTGCCAGCAGGAGGGCGCTAGGAGGGGGCTACAATGAGCAGTTCTTC	CASRRALGGGYNEQFF
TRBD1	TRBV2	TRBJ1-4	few	TGTGCCAGCAGGACAGGGACTAATGAAAAACTGTTTTTT	CASRTGTNEKLFF
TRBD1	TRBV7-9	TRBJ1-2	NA	TGTGCCAGCAGCTTAGCGTACGCGGACAGGGGATACGGCTACACCTTC	CASSLAYADRGYGYTF
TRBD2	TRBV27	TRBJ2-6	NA	TGTGCCAGCAGTTCTTCCAGGGGCGGGGGGAGGGGGGCCAACGTCCTGACTTTC	CASSSSRGGGRGANVLTF
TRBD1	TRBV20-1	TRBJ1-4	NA	TGCAGTGCTAGAGATAGGGGACAGGTATCGGAAAAACTGTTTTTT	CSARDRGQVSEKLFF
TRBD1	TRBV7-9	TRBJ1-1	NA	TGTGCCAGCAGGGAGGGGGCAGGTACTGAAGCTTTCTTT	CASREGAGTEAFF
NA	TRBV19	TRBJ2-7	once	TGTGCCAGTAGTACCCAGGGGTACCCCTACGAGCAGTACTTC	CASSTQGYPYEQYF
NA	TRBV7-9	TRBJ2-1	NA	TGTGCCAGCAGCAATGATCGGGGGCGCCGGAGATTTGAGCAGTTCTTC	CASSNDRGRRRFEQFF
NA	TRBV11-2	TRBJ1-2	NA	TGTGCCAGCAGCTCGGAACACCGTGACTATGGCTACACCTTC	CASSSEHRDYGYTF
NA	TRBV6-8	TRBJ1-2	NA	TGTGCCAGCAGTTACTCGAAAGTTCCCGGGAATCGGGGCTACACCTTC	CASSYSKVPGNRGYTF
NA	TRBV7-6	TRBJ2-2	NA	TGTGCCAGCAGCTTAGCGTTTCACACCGGGGAGCTGTTTTTT	CASSLAFHTGELFF
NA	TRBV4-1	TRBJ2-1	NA	TGCGCCAGCGCGGGGGAGGGGGTTGAGCAGTTCTTC	CASAGEGVEQFF
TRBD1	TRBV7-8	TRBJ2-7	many	TGTGCCAGCAGCAAAAGGGACAGGGTAACCCTCTCCGAGCAGTACTTC	CASSKRDRVTLSEQYF
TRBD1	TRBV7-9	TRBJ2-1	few	TGTGCCAGCAGCTTCCCTCCGGGACAGGGGATTTACAATGAGCAGTTCTTC	CASSFPPGQGIYNEQFF
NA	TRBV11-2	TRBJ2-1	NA	TGTGCCAGCAGCTTCCGTCCTCAGGCGATGGGCCACAATGAGCAGTTCTTC	CASSFRPQAMGHNEQFF
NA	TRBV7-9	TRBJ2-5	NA	TGTGCCAGCAGCTTCGGGGAAGAGACCCAGTACTTC	CASSFGEETQYF
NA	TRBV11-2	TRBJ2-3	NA	TGTGCCAGCAGCTCGGGCGGCGCGGGGCCCGTAGAAGATACGCAGTATTTT	CASSSGGAGPVEDTQYF
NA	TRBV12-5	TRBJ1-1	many	TGTGCTAGTGGCCACTTCGGGGGGCCGGGACACACTGAAGCTTTCTTT	CASGHFGGPGHTEAFF
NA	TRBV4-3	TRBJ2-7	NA	TGCGCCAGCAGCCTAACACAGGGTGTTTACGAGCAGTACTTC	CASSLTQGVYEQYF
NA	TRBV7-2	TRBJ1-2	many	TGTGCCAGCAGCTTGTCCGGGACGCTCCTCTATGGCTACACCTTC	CASSLSGTLLYGYTF
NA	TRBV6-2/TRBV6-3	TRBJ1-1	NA	TGTGCCAGCAGTTACTCGGTCCTTCGGAACACTGAAGCTTTCTTT	CASSYSVLRNTEAFF
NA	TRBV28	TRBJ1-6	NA	TGTGCCAGCAGATCTCTTGACAGTATTAATTCACCCCTCCACTTT	CASRSLDSINSPLHF
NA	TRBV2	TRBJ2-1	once	TGTGCCAGCAGGGACGGAGTTCGAGACAATGAGCAGTTCTTC	CASRDGVRDNEQFF
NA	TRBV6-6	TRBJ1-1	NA	TGTGCCAGCAGTTACAATCCGGCTGAAGCTTTCTTT	CASSYNPAEAFF
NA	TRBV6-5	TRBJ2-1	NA	TGTGCCAGCAGGGACCCGAGTGACCAGGGGGGAGATGAGCAGTTCTTC	CASRDPSDQGGDEQFF
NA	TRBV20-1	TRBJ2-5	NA	TGCAGTGCTGCCGCACCGGGACTCAAATGGGAGACCCAGTACTTC	CSAAAPGLKWETQYF
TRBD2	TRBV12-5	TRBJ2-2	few	TGTGCTAGTGGACCCCGACTAGCGGGGACCGGGGAGCTGTTTTTT	CASGPRLAGTGELFF